This is a list of T cell receptor beta chains from one sample in a study of T cells after yellow fever vaccination. MiXCR, applied by TCRdb to the 5' RACE reads, yields one record per CDR3 protein. The data contain hundreds of thousands of distinct CDR3 sequences, approximately 13% of them singletons. The specimen was PBMCs, collected on the day of the yellow fever booster vaccination. The receptors here all came from a man aged 25 to 40 who received the YFV17D yellow fever vaccine. CDR3s include the opening cysteine and the closing phenylalanine or tryptophan. The order of the fields is D gene, clone size, J gene, V gene, CDR3 length, CDR3 DNA, CDR3 protein. A D gene is named only where the DNA matches it firmly. The size entry is marked missing in some rows and otherwise reads once, few, many or a size class.

>.|few|TRBJ2-5|TRBV6-1|15
TGTGCCAGCGGAAGCCGAGGACAGCCCTCGGAGACCCAGTACTTC
CASGSRGQPSETQYF
>.|.|TRBJ1-5|TRBV2|14
TGTGCCAGCAGAACAACAGGGCTAAATCAGCCCCAGCATTTT
CASRTTGLNQPQHF
>.|.|TRBJ2-1|TRBV3-1|14
TGTGCCAGCAGCCAAGCCCCCGTCTACAATGAGCAGTTCTTC
CASSQAPVYNEQFF
>.|few|TRBJ2-1|TRBV6-1|18
TGTGCCAGCAGCGAAGGGGGCCGAGGGGGCGGGACATACAATGAGCAGTTCTTC
CASSEGGRGGGTYNEQFF
>.|.|TRBJ2-7|TRBV20-1|12
TGCAGTTTGCGGGGCGGTACCTACGAGCAGTACTTC
CSLRGGTYEQYF
>TRBD2|few|TRBJ2-5|TRBV7-9|15
TGTGCCAGCAGCTACGGACCGGGAGGTGCTGAGACCCAGTACTTC
CASSYGPGGAETQYF
>TRBD1|few|TRBJ2-5|TRBV10-3|14
TGTGCCAGCGGGACAGGGGCCCCCCAAGAGACCCAGTACTTC
CASGTGAPQETQYF
>.|few|TRBJ2-1|TRBV6-2/TRBV6-3|15
TGTGCCAGCGGAGAAGCGGTAATAGGGGGAAATGAGCAGTTCTTC
CASGEAVIGGNEQFF
>.|.|TRBJ2-3|TRBV5-1|13
TGCGCCACCTCCCAAGGGTACACAGATACGCAGTATTTT
CATSQGYTDTQYF
>TRBD2|.|TRBJ2-3|TRBV2|15
TGTGCCAGCAGAACGACTAGCGGCTTCACAGATACGCAGTATTTT
CASRTTSGFTDTQYF
>TRBD1|.|TRBJ2-1|TRBV19|15
TGTGCCAGTACCCTAGGGACAGGGGGATACAATGAGCAGTTCTTC
CASTLGTGGYNEQFF
>.|.|TRBJ2-2|TRBV29-1|13
TGCAGCGTCCGGGACATTAACACCGGGGAGCTGTTTTTT
CSVRDINTGELFF
>.|few|TRBJ2-7|TRBV20-1|12
TGCAGTGCTAGAGAGTTGGGGCCCGAGCAGTACTTC
CSARELGPEQYF
>.|few|TRBJ2-7|TRBV20-1|11
TGCAGTGCTGGCTCTGGCAACGAGCAGTACTTC
CSAGSGNEQYF
>.|few|TRBJ2-3|TRBV4-3|15
TGCGCCAGCAGCCCGGGATCCCGAAGCACAGATACGCAGTATTTT
CASSPGSRSTDTQYF
>TRBD2|many|TRBJ2-1|TRBV5-1|15
TGCGCCAGCAGCTTGAGCCTAGCGGGAGCGGGTGAGCAGTTCTTC
CASSLSLAGAGEQFF
>.|few|TRBJ1-2|TRBV30|15
TGTGCCTGGAGTGTAACCGGGAGATCCCCCTTTGGCTACACCTTC
CAWSVTGRSPFGYTF
>.|.|TRBJ2-1|TRBV4-3|16
TGCGCCAGCAGCCAAGAATGGCGGGACCGTTCCCATGAGCAGTTCTTC
CASSQEWRDRSHEQFF
>.|.|TRBJ1-1|TRBV18|14
TGTGCCAGCTCACCAATGGAGGCTAACACTGAAGCTTTCTTT
CASSPMEANTEAFF
>TRBD1|.|TRBJ2-7|TRBV30|13
TGTGCCTGGAGTGTACAGGGGGCGTACGAGCAGTACTTC
CAWSVQGAYEQYF
>TRBD2|.|TRBJ2-2|TRBV3-1|18
TGTGCCAGCAGCCAAGCATCGCAACTAGCGTCATACACCGGGGAGCGGTTTTTT
CASSQASQLASYTGERFF
>.|many|TRBJ2-7|TRBV29-1|15
TGCAGCGTAGCCCTACTAAAGCGGGCCACCTACGAGCAGTACTTC
CSVALLKRATYEQYF
>.|few|TRBJ2-3|TRBV2|15
TGTGCCAGCAGTCTCGGGACTGCCTACACAGATACGCAGTATTTT
CASSLGTAYTDTQYF
>TRBD2|few|TRBJ2-7|TRBV20-1|15
TGCAGTGCTAGTGCGGGAAGCGGGAGGTCCTACGAGCAGTACTTC
CSASAGSGRSYEQYF
>.|many|TRBJ2-5|TRBV7-2|13
TGTGCCAGCAGCTTCGGGGCGAGGGAGACCCAGTACTTC
CASSFGARETQYF
>.|.|TRBJ2-5|TRBV7-9|12
TGTGCCAGCAGCTTAACCTCAGAGACCCAGTACTTC
CASSLTSETQYF
>TRBD2|many|TRBJ2-4|TRBV6-1|14
TGTGCCAGCAACCCTAGCGGGAGTGGAAACATTCAGTACTTC
CASNPSGSGNIQYF
>TRBD2|many|TRBJ2-7|TRBV5-1|16
TGCGCCAGCAGCTTGGGAGTGCGGGGGGACTCCTACGAGCAGTACTTC
CASSLGVRGDSYEQYF
>.|few|TRBJ1-2|TRBV7-2|15
TGTGCCAGCAGCTTAGGCCACGCAGTCTCCTATGGCTACACCTTC
CASSLGHAVSYGYTF
>TRBD2|few|TRBJ2-1|TRBV20-1|17
TGCAGTGCTAGAGAAGAGAGTCGGACTAGCGCCTACAATGAGCAGTTCTTC
CSAREESRTSAYNEQFF
>TRBD1|few|TRBJ2-1|TRBV15|16
TGTGCCACCAGCAGAGTTCGGGGGACAGGGGCCAATGAGCAGTTCTTC
CATSRVRGTGANEQFF
>.|.|TRBJ1-6|TRBV6-5|12
TGTGCCAGCAGTTACTCGAAGGGACCCCTCCACTTT
CASSYSKGPLHF
>.|few|TRBJ2-2|TRBV20-1|16
TGCAGTGCTAGAGATTCCGGCGGAGAAAACACCGGGGAGCTGTTTTTT
CSARDSGGENTGELFF
>.|.|TRBJ1-1|TRBV18|14
TGTGCCAGCTCACCACTACAGGGTGCAACTGAAGCTTTCTTT
CASSPLQGATEAFF
>TRBD1|.|TRBJ2-7|TRBV5-1|14
TGCGCCAGCAGCCGTAATACAGGGGGCTACGAGCAGTACTTC
CASSRNTGGYEQYF
>.|.|TRBJ1-2|TRBV7-2|12
TGTGCCAGCAGCTTAGATGGGTTTGGCTACACCTTC
CASSLDGFGYTF
>TRBD2|.|TRBJ2-7|TRBV12-3/TRBV12-4|17
TGTGCCAGCAGTTTATGGTGGACTAGCGGGACCCACGGGGTGCAGTACTTC
CASSLWWTSGTHGVQYF
>TRBD2|few|TRBJ2-7|TRBV10-3|13
TGTGCCATCATGGGAGGGAGCCAGTACGAGCAGTACTTC
CAIMGGSQYEQYF
>TRBD2|.|TRBJ2-1|TRBV11-2|17
TGTGCCAGCAGCTCCCGGACTAGCGTGCCTCCATACAATGAGCAGTTCTTC
CASSSRTSVPPYNEQFF
>.|few|TRBJ2-6|TRBV11-2|17
TGTGCCAGCAGCTTAGAGGGGGTATCGTCCGGGGCCAACGTCCTGACTTTC
CASSLEGVSSGANVLTF
>.|.|TRBJ2-1|TRBV19|14
TGTGCCAGTAGTATCCCCGGACTATACAATGAGCAGTTCTTC
CASSIPGLYNEQFF